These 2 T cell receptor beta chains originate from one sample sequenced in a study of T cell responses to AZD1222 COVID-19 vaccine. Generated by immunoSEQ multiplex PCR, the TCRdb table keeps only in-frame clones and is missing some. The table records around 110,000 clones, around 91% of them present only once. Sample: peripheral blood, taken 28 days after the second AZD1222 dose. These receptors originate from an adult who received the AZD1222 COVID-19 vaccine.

The CDR3 sequence is CAWNQGAHTEAFF. CDR3 coding DNA: TGTGCCTGGAACCAGGGGGCGCACACTGAAGCTTTCTTT. The chain carries TRBV30 and TRBJ1-1; 8 nucleotides match TRBD1. Germline V lookup: CDR1 GTSNPN, CDR2 SVGIG (reference sequence). The CDR3 totals 13 residues. The junction had 4 bases not matched to a gene; V was cut back by 4 bases and J by 3 bases.

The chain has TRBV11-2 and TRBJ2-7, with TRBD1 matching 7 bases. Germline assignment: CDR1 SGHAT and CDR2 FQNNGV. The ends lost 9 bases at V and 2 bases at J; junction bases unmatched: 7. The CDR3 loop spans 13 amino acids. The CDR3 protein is CASTNRGPYEQYF. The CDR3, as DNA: TGTGCCAGTACCAACAGGGGACCCTACGAGCAGTACTTC.